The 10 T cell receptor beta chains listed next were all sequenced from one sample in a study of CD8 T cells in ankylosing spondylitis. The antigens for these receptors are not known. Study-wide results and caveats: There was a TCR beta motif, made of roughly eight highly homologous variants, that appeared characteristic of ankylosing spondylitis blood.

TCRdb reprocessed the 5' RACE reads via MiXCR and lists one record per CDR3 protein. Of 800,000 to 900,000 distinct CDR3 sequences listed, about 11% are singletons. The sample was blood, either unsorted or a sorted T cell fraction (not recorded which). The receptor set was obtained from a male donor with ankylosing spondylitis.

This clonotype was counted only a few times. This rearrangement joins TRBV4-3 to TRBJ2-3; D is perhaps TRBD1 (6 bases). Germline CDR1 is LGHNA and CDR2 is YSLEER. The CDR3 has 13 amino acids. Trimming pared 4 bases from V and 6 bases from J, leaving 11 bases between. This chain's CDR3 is CASSRTVRDTQYF. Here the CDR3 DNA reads TGCGCCAGCAGCCGGACAGTCAGGGATACGCAGTATTTT.

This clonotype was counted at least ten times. The CDR3 DNA follows: TGTGCCAGCAGCGCGCACCTAGCCAAAAACATTCAGTACTTC. Translating it yields CASSAHLAKNIQYF. The chain joins TRBV12-3 or TRBV12-4 to TRBJ2-4; no firm D call. V gave up 6 bases and J gave up 0 bases, with 9 bases separating them. The CDR3 is 14 amino acids.

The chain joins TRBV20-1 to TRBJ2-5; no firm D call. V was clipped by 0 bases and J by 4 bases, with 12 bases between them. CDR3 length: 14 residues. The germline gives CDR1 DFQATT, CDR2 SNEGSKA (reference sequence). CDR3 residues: CSARDWGNRETQYF. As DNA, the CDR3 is TGCAGTGCTAGAGACTGGGGAAATCGAGAGACCCAGTACTTC.

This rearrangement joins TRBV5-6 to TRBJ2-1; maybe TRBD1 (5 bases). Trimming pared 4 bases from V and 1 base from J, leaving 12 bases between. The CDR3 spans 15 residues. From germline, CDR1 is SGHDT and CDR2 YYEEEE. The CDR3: CASSIKYRSYNEQFF. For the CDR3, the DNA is TGTGCCAGCAGCATCAAATACAGGTCCTACAATGAGCAGTTCTTC.

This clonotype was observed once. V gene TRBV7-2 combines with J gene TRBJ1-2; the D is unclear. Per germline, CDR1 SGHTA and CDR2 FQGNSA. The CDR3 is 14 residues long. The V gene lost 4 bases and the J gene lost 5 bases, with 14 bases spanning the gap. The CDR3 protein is CASSSSSTGYGYTF. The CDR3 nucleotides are TGTGCCAGCAGCTCTAGCTCGACGGGTTATGGCTACACCTTC.

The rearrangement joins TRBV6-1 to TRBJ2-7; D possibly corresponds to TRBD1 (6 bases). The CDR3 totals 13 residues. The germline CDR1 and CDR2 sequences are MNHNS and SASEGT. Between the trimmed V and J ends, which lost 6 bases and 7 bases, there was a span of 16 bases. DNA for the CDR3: TGTGCCAGCAGGGTGGACAGCATTGGGGAGCAGTACTTC. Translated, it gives CASRVDSIGEQYF.

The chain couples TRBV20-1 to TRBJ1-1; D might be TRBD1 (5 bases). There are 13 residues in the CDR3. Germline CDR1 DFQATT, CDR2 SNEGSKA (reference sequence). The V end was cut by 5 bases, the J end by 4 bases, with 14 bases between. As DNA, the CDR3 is TGCAGTGCTTTCCCCCGGGGCCCCACTGAAGCTTTCTTT. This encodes CSAFPRGPTEAFF.

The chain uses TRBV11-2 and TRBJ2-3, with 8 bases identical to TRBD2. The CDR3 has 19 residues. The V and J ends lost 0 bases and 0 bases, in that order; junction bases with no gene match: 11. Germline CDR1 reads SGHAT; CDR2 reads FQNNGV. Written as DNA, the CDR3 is TGTGCCAGCAGCTTAGAGGTTAGCGGGACGATTCTTAGCACAGATACGCAGTATTTT. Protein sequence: CASSLEVSGTILSTDTQYF.

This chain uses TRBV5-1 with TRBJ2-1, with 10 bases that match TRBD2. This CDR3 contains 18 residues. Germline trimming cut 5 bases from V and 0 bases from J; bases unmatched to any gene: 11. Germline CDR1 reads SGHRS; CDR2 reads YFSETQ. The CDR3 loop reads CASRLFGLAVSSYNEQFF. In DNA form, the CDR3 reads TGCGCCAGCAGACTCTTCGGACTAGCGGTGAGCTCCTACAATGAGCAGTTCTTC.

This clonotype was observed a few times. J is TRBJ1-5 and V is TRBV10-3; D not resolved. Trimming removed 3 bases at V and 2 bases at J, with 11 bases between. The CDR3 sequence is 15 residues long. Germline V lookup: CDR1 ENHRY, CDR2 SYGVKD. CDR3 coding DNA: TGTGCCATCAGTGACTGGGATTCAGGCAATCAGCCCCAGCATTTT. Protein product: CAISDWDSGNQPQHF.